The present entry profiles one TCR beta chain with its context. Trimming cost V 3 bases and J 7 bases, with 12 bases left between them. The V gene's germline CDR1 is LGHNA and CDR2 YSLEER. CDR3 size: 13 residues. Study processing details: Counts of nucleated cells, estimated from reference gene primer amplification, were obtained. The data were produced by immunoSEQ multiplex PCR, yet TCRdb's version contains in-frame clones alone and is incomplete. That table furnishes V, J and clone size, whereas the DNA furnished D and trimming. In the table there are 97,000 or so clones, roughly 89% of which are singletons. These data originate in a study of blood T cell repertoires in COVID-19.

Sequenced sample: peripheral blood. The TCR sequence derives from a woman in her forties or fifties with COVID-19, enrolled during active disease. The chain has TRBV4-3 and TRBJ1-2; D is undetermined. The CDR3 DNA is TGCGCCAGCAGCCACCGGCCCACTATTGGCTACACCTTC. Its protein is CASSHRPTIGYTF.